The clone carrying this T cell receptor beta chain was detected only once. TCRdb's table, derived via immunoSEQ multiplex PCR, lists solely in-frame clones and lacks some. Counted here are about 67,000 clones, approximately 90% occurring once; the ten biggest clones make up around 2.8%. This specimen belongs to a study of T cell changes during pregnancy in multiple sclerosis. The CDR3 sequence is 16 residues long. Unmatched junction bases numbered 7, after V lost 3 bases and J lost 6 bases. Germline V gene lookup returns CDR1 KGHSH and CDR2 LQKENI. The chain combines TRBV18 with TRBJ2-3, with TRBD2 identical over 12 bases. The specimen was peripheral blood, collected in the second trimester of pregnancy. This TCR was recovered from a female donor in good health, enrolled as a control in a pregnancy study. CDR3: CASSPQLAGGWDTQYF. As DNA, the CDR3 is TGTGCCAGCTCACCCCAACTAGCGGGAGGATGGGATACGCAGTATTTT. The variable domain in full, completed from reference TRBV18 and TRBJ2-3, reads NAGVMQNPRHLVRRRGQEARLRCSPMKGHSHVYWYRQLPEEGLKFMVYLQKENIIDESGMPKERFSAEFPKEGPSILRIQQVVRGDSAAYFCASSPQLAGGWDTQYFGPGTRLTVL.